The present TCR beta chain was sequenced within a study of blood T cell repertoires in COVID-19. Libraries were prepared by immunoSEQ multiplex PCR; TCRdb keeps only in-frame clonotypes and omits some of them. The sample yields some 120,000 clones, approximately 84% seen once. Germline CDR1 and CDR2: SGHTA and FQGNSA. V shed 5 bases, J shed 6 bases, and the junction held 7 bases outside the gene matches. The CDR3 consists of 13 residues. Sequencing was performed on peripheral blood. This receptor was obtained from a woman between 50 and 59 years old who had recovered from COVID-19. The genes are TRBV7-2 and TRBJ2-7; 7 nucleotides agree with TRBD1. CDR3 sequence reads: CASSLRQGGEQYF. In nucleotides, the CDR3 is TGTGCCAGCAGCCTTCGACAGGGCGGCGAGCAGTACTTC.